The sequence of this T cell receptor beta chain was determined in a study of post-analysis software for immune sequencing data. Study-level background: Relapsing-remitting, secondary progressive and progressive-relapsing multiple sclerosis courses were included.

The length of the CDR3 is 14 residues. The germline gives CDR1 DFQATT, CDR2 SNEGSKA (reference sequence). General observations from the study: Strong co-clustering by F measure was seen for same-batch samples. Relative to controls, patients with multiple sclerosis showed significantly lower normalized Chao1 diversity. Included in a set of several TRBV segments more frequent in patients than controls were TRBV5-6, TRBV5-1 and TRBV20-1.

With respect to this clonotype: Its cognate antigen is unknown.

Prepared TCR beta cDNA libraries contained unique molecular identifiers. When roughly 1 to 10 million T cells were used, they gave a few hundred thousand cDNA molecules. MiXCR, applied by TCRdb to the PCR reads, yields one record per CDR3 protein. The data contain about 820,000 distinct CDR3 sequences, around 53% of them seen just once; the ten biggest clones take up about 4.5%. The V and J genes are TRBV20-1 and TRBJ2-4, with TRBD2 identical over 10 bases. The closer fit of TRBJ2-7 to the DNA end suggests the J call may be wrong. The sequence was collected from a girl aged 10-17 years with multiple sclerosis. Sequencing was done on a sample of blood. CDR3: CSARVLAGSYEQYF. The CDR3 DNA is TGCAGTGCTAGAGTACTAGCGGGGTCCTACGAGCAGTACTTC.